The 8 T cell receptor beta chains presented below share a single source sample, sequenced in a study of tumor-infiltrating lymphocytes in localized non-small cell lung cancer. The protocol was immunoSEQ multiplex PCR, while the TCRdb copy is restricted to in-frame clones and leaves out a portion. The data hold under 8,000 clones, with around 77% observed a single time. The sequenced material came from lung tumor tissue. All receptors derive from a human donor with non-small cell lung cancer.

This clone was observed a few times. The chain carries TRBV30 and TRBJ2-7; D is possibly TRBD2 (6 bases). The CDR3 is made up of 13 amino acids. Germline V CDR1 and CDR2: GTSNPN, SVGIG (reference sequence). With 0 bases removed from V and 3 bases from J, the gap between germline ends came to 9 bases. The CDR3 spells CAWSVGGIYEQYF. The CDR3 DNA sequence: TGTGCCTGGAGTGTCGGGGGTATCTACGAGCAGTACTTC. Complete variable domain (other parts from reference TRBV30 and TRBJ2-7): SQTIHQWPATLVQPVGSPLSLECTVEGTSNPNLYWYRQAAGRGLQLLFYSVGIGQISSEVPQNLSASRPQDRQFILSSKKLLLSDSGFYLCAWSVGGIYEQYFGPGTRLTVT.

The chain is built from TRBV5-1 and TRBJ2-1; 7 nucleotides line up with TRBD1. With V trimmed by 0 bases and J by 7 bases, 4 bases remained unmatched. Germline V gives CDR1 SGHRS, CDR2 YFSETQ. CDR3 length equals 14 residues. In DNA form, the CDR3 reads TGCGCCAGCAGCTTGGCACAGGGGCTAAATGAGCAGTTCTTC. Its protein is CASSLAQGLNEQFF. Filled out from reference TRBV5-1 and TRBJ2-1, the complete variable domain reads KAGVTQTPRYLIKTRGQQVTLSCSPISGHRSVSWYQQTPGQGLQFLFEYFSETQRNKGNFPGRFSGRQFSNSRSEMNVSTLELGDSALYLCASSLAQGLNEQFFGPGTRLTVL.

The chain recombines TRBV7-2 with TRBJ1-2, with D hard to call. From germline, CDR1 is SGHTA and CDR2 FQGNSA. The V end lost 3 bases, the J end lost 3 bases, and 14 bases lay between the germline ends. This CDR3 is 15 amino acids long. CDR3 in DNA: TGTGCCAGCAGCTTCGGAGGGTCAAATGACTATGGCTACACCTTC. It translates to CASSFGGSNDYGYTF.

The sample holds a few counts of this clone. V gene TRBV5-1 combines with J gene TRBJ1-4; D gene uncertain. The CDR3 runs to 14 residues. In germline, CDR1 is SGHRS, CDR2 YFSETQ. V was cut by 4 bases and J by 3 bases, with 10 bases left in between. In nucleotides, the CDR3 is TGCGCCAGCAGCGCCAGGACCCCTAATGAAAAACTGTTTTTT. Translated: CASSARTPNEKLFF.

The chain joins TRBV5-1 to TRBJ1-3; D uncertain. Germline CDR1 is SGHRS and CDR2 is YFSETQ. This CDR3 has 15 residues. Trimming cost V 4 bases and J 0 bases, with 11 bases left between them. In DNA form, the CDR3 reads TGCGCCAGCAGCGCCGAACAGCGCTCTGGAAACACCATATATTTT. Amino acid sequence: CASSAEQRSGNTIYF. The full variable domain, with the rest looked up from reference TRBV5-1 and TRBJ1-3, is KAGVTQTPRYLIKTRGQQVTLSCSPISGHRSVSWYQQTPGQGLQFLFEYFSETQRNKGNFPGRFSGRQFSNSRSEMNVSTLELGDSALYLCASSAEQRSGNTIYFGEGSWLTVV.

The V gene is TRBV14, the J gene TRBJ1-1; D is undetermined. The germline V gene encodes CDR1 SGHDN and CDR2 FVKESK. The CDR3 loop spans 13 amino acids. V was shortened by 1 base and J by 1 base, with 4 bases between the two germline ends. The DNA for the CDR3 is TGTGCCAGCAGCCAAGGGGCGAACACTGAAGCTTTCTTT. Residues: CASSQGANTEAFF.

The rearrangement links TRBV5-1 to TRBJ2-5; D is unresolved. CDR1 is SGHRS and CDR2 is YFSETQ in the germline V gene. Trimming removed 4 bases at V and 5 bases at J, with 9 bases between. This CDR3 is 12 amino acids long. CDR3 protein: CASSTQEETQYF. The CDR3, as DNA: TGCGCCAGCAGCACCCAGGAGGAGACCCAGTACTTC. The entire variable domain, with the rest obtained from reference TRBV5-1 and TRBJ2-5, is as follows: KAGVTQTPRYLIKTRGQQVTLSCSPISGHRSVSWYQQTPGQGLQFLFEYFSETQRNKGNFPGRFSGRQFSNSRSEMNVSTLELGDSALYLCASSTQEETQYFGPGTRLLVL.

The chain links TRBV7-3 to TRBJ2-6, with D uncertain. Germline loops: CDR1 SGHTA, CDR2 FQGTGA. V gave up 7 bases and J gave up 0 bases, with 7 bases separating them. This CDR3 spans 14 amino acids. CDR3 sequence reads: CASKQDSGANVLTF. The DNA for the CDR3 is TGTGCCAGCAAGCAGGACTCTGGGGCCAACGTCCTGACTTTC.